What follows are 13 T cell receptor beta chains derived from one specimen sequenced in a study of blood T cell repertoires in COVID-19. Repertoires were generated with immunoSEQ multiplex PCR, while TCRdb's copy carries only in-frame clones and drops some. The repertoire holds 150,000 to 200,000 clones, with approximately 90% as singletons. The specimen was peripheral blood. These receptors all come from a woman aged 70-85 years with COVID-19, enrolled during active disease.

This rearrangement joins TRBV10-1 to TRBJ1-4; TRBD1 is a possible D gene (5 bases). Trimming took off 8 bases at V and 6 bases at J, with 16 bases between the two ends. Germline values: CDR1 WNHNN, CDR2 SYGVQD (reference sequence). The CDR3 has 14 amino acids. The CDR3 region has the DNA TGCGCCAGCGGGGGGTCGGGAGGGGATGAAAAACTGTTTTTT. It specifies CASGGSGGDEKLFF.

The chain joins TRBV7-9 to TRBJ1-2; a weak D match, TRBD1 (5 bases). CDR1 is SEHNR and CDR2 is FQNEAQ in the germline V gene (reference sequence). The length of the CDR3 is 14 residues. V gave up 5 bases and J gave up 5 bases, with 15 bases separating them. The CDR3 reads CASSLGGGIYGYTF. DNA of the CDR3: TGTGCCAGCAGCCTAGGCGGGGGGATATATGGCTACACCTTC.

For the CDR3, the DNA is TGTGCCAGCAGCTGGGCCTACTCCAATTCACCCCTCCACTTT. Translated: CASSWAYSNSPLHF. This rearrangement joins TRBV5-4 to TRBJ1-6; the D is unclear. Germline assignment: CDR1 SGHNT and CDR2 YYREEE (reference sequence). The CDR3 is 14 amino acids. The V and J ends lost 3 bases and 7 bases respectively, with 11 bases between them.

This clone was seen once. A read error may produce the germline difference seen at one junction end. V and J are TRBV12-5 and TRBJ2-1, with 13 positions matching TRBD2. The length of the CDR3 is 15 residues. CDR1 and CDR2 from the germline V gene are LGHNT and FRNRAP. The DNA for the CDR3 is TGTGCTAGTGGCTTGGGACTAGCGGGGAACAATGAGCAGTTCTTC. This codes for CASGLGLAGNNEQFF.

As DNA, the CDR3 is TGTGCCAGCAGCTCGGGTAGCACAGATACGCAGTATTTT. This codes for CASSSGSTDTQYF. The chain uses TRBV11-1 and TRBJ2-3, with D uncertain. The CDR3 contains 13 residues. The germline V gene encodes CDR1 SGHAT and CDR2 FQDESV (reference sequence). With 4 bases removed from V and 0 bases from J, the gap between germline ends came to 5 bases.

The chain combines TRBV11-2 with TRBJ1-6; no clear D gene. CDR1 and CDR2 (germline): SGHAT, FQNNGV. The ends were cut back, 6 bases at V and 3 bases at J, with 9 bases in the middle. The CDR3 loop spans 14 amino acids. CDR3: CASRPGVYNSPLHF. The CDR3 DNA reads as TGTGCCAGCAGACCCGGAGTCTATAATTCACCCCTCCACTTT.

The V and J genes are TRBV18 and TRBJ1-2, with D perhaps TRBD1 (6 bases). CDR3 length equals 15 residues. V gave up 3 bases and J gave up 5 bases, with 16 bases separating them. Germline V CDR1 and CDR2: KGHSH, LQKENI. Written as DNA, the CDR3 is TGTGCCAGCTCACCGACGGACGCAGGGGTGTATGGCTACACCTTC. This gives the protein CASSPTDAGVYGYTF.

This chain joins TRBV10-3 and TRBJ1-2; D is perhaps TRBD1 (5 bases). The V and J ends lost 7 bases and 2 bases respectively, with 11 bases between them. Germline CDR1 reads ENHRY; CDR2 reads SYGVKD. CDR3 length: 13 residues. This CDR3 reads CAINAGINYGYTF. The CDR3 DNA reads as TGTGCCATCAATGCAGGGATCAACTATGGCTACACCTTC.

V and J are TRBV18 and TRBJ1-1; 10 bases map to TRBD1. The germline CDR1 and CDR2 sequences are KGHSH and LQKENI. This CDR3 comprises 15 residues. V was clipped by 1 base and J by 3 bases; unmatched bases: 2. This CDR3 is CASSPRQGAYTEAFF. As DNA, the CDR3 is TGTGCCAGCTCACCACGACAGGGGGCCTACACTGAAGCTTTCTTT.

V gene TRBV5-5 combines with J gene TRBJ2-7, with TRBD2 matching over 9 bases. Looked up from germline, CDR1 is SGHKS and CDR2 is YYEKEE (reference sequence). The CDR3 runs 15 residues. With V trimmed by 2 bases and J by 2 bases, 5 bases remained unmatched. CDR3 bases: TGTGCCAGCAGCTTCGGACTAGCGCTCCCCTACGAGCAGTACTTC. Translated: CASSFGLALPYEQYF.

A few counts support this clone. The CDR3 DNA follows: TGTGCCAGCAGCCCGGACTCAAATTCACCCCTCCACTTT. Translated: CASSPDSNSPLHF. The chain recombines TRBV11-3 with TRBJ1-6; D unclear. V was clipped by 5 bases and J by 7 bases, with 9 bases between them. The CDR3 sequence is 13 residues long. The germline gives CDR1 SGHNT, CDR2 YENEEA.

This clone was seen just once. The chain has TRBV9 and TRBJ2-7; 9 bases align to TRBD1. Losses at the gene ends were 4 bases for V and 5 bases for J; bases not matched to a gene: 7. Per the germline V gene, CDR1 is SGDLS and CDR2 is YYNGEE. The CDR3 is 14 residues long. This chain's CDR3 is CASSPNRGRNEQYF. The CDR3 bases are TGTGCCAGCAGCCCAAACAGGGGGCGTAACGAGCAGTACTTC.

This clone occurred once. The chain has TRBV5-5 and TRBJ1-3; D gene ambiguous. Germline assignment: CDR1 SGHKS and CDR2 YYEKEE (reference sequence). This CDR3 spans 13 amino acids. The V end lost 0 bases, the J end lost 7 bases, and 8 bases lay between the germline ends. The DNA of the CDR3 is TGTGCCAGCAGCTTGGAAATGGCCAACACCATATATTTT. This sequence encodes CASSLEMANTIYF.